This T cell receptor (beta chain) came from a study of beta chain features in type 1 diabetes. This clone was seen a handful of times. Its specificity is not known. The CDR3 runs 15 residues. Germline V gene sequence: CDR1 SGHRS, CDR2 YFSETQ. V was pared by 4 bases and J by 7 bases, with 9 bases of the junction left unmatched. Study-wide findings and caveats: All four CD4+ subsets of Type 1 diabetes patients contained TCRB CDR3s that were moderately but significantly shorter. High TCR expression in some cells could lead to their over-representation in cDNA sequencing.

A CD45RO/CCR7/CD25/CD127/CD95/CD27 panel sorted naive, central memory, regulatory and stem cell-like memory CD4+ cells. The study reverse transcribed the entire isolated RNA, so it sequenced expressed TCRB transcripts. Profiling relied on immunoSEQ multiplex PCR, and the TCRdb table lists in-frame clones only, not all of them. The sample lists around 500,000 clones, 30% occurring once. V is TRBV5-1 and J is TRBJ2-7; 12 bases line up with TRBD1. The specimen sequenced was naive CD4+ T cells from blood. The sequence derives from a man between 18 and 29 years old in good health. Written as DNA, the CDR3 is TGCGCCAGCAGCCCACCGGGACAGGGGGCGCGTGAGCAGTACTTC. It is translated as CASSPPGQGAREQYF.